The 29 T cell receptor beta chains given below trace back to one sample, sequenced in a study of T cell clonotyping in hematopoietic cell transplantation. Produced via immunoSEQ multiplex PCR; TCRdb's table is partial and in-frame only. The data hold about 76,000 clones, with around 96% observed a single time. The time point: recipient sample about 28 days before transplant, after cytoreduction. Sequenced material: peripheral blood mononuclear cells, taken before stem cell transplant. These receptors originate from a woman between 50 and 59 years old with acute myeloid leukemia. Some clones in this sample may be carry-over from other donors' samples.

The chain is built from TRBV7-3 and TRBJ2-2; tentatively, D is TRBD1 (6 bases). V lost 5 bases and J lost 4, with 11 bases in between. CDR1 and CDR2 (germline): SGHTA, FQGTGA. The CDR3 sequence is 14 residues long. CDR3 in amino acids: CASSGTSPTGELFF. The CDR3 region has the DNA TGTGCCAGCAGCGGGACAAGTCCCACCGGGGAGCTGTTTTTT.

The gene calls are TRBV11-2 and TRBJ2-1; D unresolved. The CDR3 covers 16 residues. Germline V lookup: CDR1 SGHAT, CDR2 FQNNGV. The germline V and J ends were trimmed by 5 bases and 9 bases, with 23 bases remaining between them. CDR3 coding DNA: TGTGCCAGCAGCAGACAATCGCCCGCCGGAAAACTTGAGCAGTTCTTC. Translating it yields CASSRQSPAGKLEQFF.

The chain couples TRBV6-1 to TRBJ2-3, with TRBD2 as a possible D gene (5 bases). With 4 bases removed from V and 4 bases from J, the gap between germline ends came to 6 bases. Germline V gene data show CDR1 as MNHNS and CDR2 as SASEGT. The CDR3 spans 12 residues. The CDR3, as DNA: TGTGCCAGCAGTGGACTACCAGATACGCAGTATTTT. Its protein is CASSGLPDTQYF.

Only one count was recorded for this clone. The junction shows a germline mismatch at one end, possibly a read error. The chain links TRBV7-7 to TRBJ2-5; 14 bases are a match to TRBD2. The CDR3 runs to 17 residues. Per the germline V gene, CDR1 is SSHAT and CDR2 is FNYEAQ (reference sequence). CDR3 nucleotide sequence: TGTGCTAGCAGCCCCGGGACTAGCGGGAGAATAGTGGAGACCCAGTACTTC. Amino acids: CASSPGTSGRIVETQYF. Using reference TRBV7-7 and TRBJ2-5 for the parts outside the CDR3, the full variable domain is GAGVSQSPRYKVTKRGQDVTLRCDPISSHATLYWYQQALGQGPEFLTYFNYEAQPDKSGLPSDRFSAERPEGSISTLTIQRTEQRDSAMYRCASSPGTSGRIVETQYFGPGTRLLVL.

The chain employs TRBV7-3 and TRBJ1-4; possible D gene TRBD1, 5 bases. Trimming shortened V by 2 bases and J by 1 base, and 17 bases separated the two germline ends. This CDR3 contains 18 residues. Looked up from germline, CDR1 is SGHTA and CDR2 is FQGTGA. CDR3 sequence reads: CASSLYPPQGGTNEKLFF. The CDR3 DNA reads TGTGCCAGCAGCTTATACCCTCCCCAGGGTGGAACTAATGAAAAACTGTTTTTT.

This chain links TRBV6-5 with TRBJ2-5; perhaps TRBD2 as D (6 bases). Germline V gene sequence: CDR1 MNHEY, CDR2 SVGAGI. The CDR3 is made up of 12 amino acids. The V end lost 10 bases, the J end lost 1 base, and 10 bases lay between the germline ends. The CDR3 nucleotides are TGTGCCACCGGGACTCCCCAAGAGACCCAGTACTTC. This encodes CATGTPQETQYF.

The chain recombines TRBV11-1 with TRBJ1-2; 7 bases align to TRBD1. The V and J ends lost 2 bases and 10 bases, in that order; junction bases with no gene match: 10. CDR3 length: 14 residues. CDR1 is SGHAT, CDR2 FQDESV, per germline (reference sequence). CDR3 loop: CASSLPLTGEVYTF. The CDR3 DNA follows: TGTGCCAGCAGCTTACCGTTAACAGGGGAAGTCTACACCTTC. The whole variable domain, remainder taken from reference TRBV11-1 and TRBJ1-2, is EAEVAQSPRYKITEKSQAVAFWCDPISGHATLYWYRQILGQGPELLVQFQDESVVDDSQLPKDRFSAERLKGVDSTLKIQPAELGDSAMYLCASSLPLTGEVYTFGSGTRLTVV.

V usage is TRBV27 and J usage is TRBJ2-7, with 11 bases aligning to TRBD2. V was pared by 0 bases and J by 4 bases, with 14 bases of the junction left unmatched. Germline lookup yields CDR1 MNHEY and CDR2 SMNVEV (reference sequence). This CDR3 contains 19 residues. DNA for the CDR3: TGTGCCAGCAGTTTATCCCAGCCCCAACTAGCGGGAGACGGGTACGAGCAGTACTTC. Amino acid sequence: CASSLSQPQLAGDGYEQYF.

The rearrangement joins TRBV6-5 to TRBJ1-3, with TRBD1 as a possible D gene (6 bases). Germline V gives CDR1 MNHEY, CDR2 SVGAGI. Trimming removed 0 bases from V and 4 bases from J, with 10 bases in between. The CDR3 is 15 amino acids. CDR3 protein: CASSYSITGGNTIYF. The CDR3 DNA is TGTGCCAGCAGTTACTCGATAACAGGGGGAAACACCATATATTTT.

V usage is TRBV7-6 and J usage is TRBJ1-1, with TRBD1 matching 9 bases. The CDR3 contains 16 residues. V lost 4 bases to trimming and J lost 1 base; unmatched junction nucleotides: 7. CDR1 and CDR2 from the germline V gene are SGHVS and FNYEAQ. The CDR3 bases are TGTGCCAGCAGCTCTCAACAGGGGGCCAAGAACACTGAAGCTTTCTTT. Translating it yields CASSSQQGAKNTEAFF.

This chain links TRBV18 with TRBJ1-2; the match to TRBD1 covers 7 bases. The V segment lost 8 bases and the J segment 0 bases; nucleotides outside the gene matches: 6. Germline CDR1 is KGHSH and CDR2 is LQKENI. The length of the CDR3 is 14 residues. In DNA, the CDR3 is TGTGCCAGCCAGACAGGGTTAGCTAACTATGGCTACACCTTC. Translated, it gives CASQTGLANYGYTF.

The genes are TRBV2 and TRBJ2-2; 7 bases align to TRBD1. V dropped 6 bases and J dropped 1; count of bases not matched to a gene: 5. The germline CDR1 and CDR2 sequences are SNHLY and FYNNEI. This CDR3 has 15 residues. This chain's CDR3 is CASRMRTGNTGELFF. DNA of the CDR3: TGTGCCAGCAGGATGAGGACAGGGAACACCGGGGAGCTGTTTTTT.

The chain links TRBV30 to TRBJ1-2; D not resolved. CDR1 is GTSNPN, CDR2 SVGIG, per germline (reference sequence). This CDR3 is built from 13 residues. Trimming stripped 0 bases from V and 1 base from J, with 6 bases between. CDR3 nucleotides: TGTGCCTGGAGTGTATCCGTTAACTATGGCTACACCTTC. This codes for CAWSVSVNYGYTF.

The table lists this clone with a count of one. The CDR3 coding sequence is TGTGCCAGCAGTTCGACGTTCCGGACTCGGAGGGCCGATACGCAGTATTTT. Protein product: CASSSTFRTRRADTQYF. This rearrangement joins TRBV28 to TRBJ2-3; D possibly corresponds to TRBD2 (6 bases). Trimming removed 4 bases at V and 6 bases at J, with 23 bases between. Germline values: CDR1 MDHEN, CDR2 SYDVKM. CDR3 length: 17 residues. Complete variable domain (other parts from reference TRBV28 and TRBJ2-3): DVKVTQSSRYLVKRTGEKVFLECVQDMDHENMFWYRQDPGLGLRLIYFSYDVKMKEKGDIPEGYSVSREKKERFSLILESASTNQTSMYLCASSSTFRTRRADTQYFGPGTRLTVL.

This sequence joins TRBV27 and TRBJ1-6, with unresolved D. Germline loops: CDR1 MNHEY, CDR2 SMNVEV (reference sequence). Deletions cut 4 bases from V and 7 bases from J, with 11 bases between. The CDR3 spans 14 residues. CDR3 loop: CASSSRGMNSPLHF. DNA for the CDR3: TGTGCCAGCAGTTCCCGGGGTATGAATTCACCCCTCCACTTT.

The rearrangement links TRBV2 to TRBJ2-1; D is perhaps TRBD2 (5 bases). The CDR3 spans 15 residues. V lost 5 bases and J lost 7, with 18 bases in between. Germline assignment: CDR1 SNHLY and CDR2 FYNNEI. CDR3 bases: TGTGCCAGCAGTCTCGCTGGAGCGCGGGTGAATGAGCAGTTCTTC. This sequence encodes CASSLAGARVNEQFF. Looking up the rest from reference TRBV2 and TRBJ2-1 gives the full variable domain: EPEVTQTPSHQVTQMGQEVILRCVPISNHLYFYWYRQILGQKVEFLVSFYNNEISEKSEIFDDQFSVERPDGSNFTLKIRSTKLEDSAMYFCASSLAGARVNEQFFGPGTRLTVL.

This chain links TRBV27 with TRBJ1-1; 9 positions match TRBD1. The V and J ends lost 3 bases and 3 bases, in that order; junction bases with no gene match: 5. CDR3 length: 15 residues. Per germline, CDR1 MNHEY and CDR2 SMNVEV (reference sequence). This CDR3 is CASSLTGGGHTEAFF. The CDR3 DNA reads as TGTGCCAGCAGTTTGACAGGGGGGGGACACACTGAAGCTTTCTTT.

The chain's CDR3 is CATQGLEGNTEAFF. CDR3 nucleotides: TGTGCCACCCAAGGTCTAGAGGGGAACACTGAAGCTTTCTTT. The J gene is TRBJ1-1, the V gene TRBV28; D is uncertain. With 10 bases removed from V and 1 base from J, the gap between germline ends came to 16 bases. CDR1 and CDR2 from the germline V gene are MDHEN and SYDVKM. This CDR3 region has 14 residues.

The rearrangement links TRBV18 to TRBJ2-5; 12 bases are shared with TRBD2. V dropped 5 bases and J dropped 0; count of bases not matched to a gene: 10. This CDR3 spans 18 amino acids. Germline V CDR1 and CDR2: KGHSH, LQKENI. This CDR3 is CASSVTSGSGSYQETQYF. CDR3 nucleotides: TGTGCCAGCTCAGTGACTAGCGGGAGTGGGTCGTACCAAGAGACCCAGTACTTC.

CDR3 DNA sequence: TGTGCCAGCAGCTTTGGACAGGGGTACACCGGGGAGCTGTTTTTT. Translation: CASSFGQGYTGELFF. V usage is TRBV7-8 and J usage is TRBJ2-2; 9 nucleotides align to TRBD1. The CDR3 has 15 residues. The J segment lost 3 bases and the V segment lost 3 bases, leaving 2 bases of the junction unmatched. Germline V gene data show CDR1 as SGHVS and CDR2 as FQNEAQ.

The chain combines TRBV30 with TRBJ2-5, with D possibly called TRBD1 or TRBD2 (5 bases each). This CDR3 comprises 14 residues. The germline gives CDR1 GTSNPN, CDR2 SVGIG (reference sequence). V was shortened by 3 bases and J by 5 bases, with 16 bases between the two germline ends. The CDR3 loop reads CAWSLGGVRETQYF. The CDR3 DNA follows: TGTGCCTGGAGCCTTGGGGGAGTTAGGGAGACCCAGTACTTC.

The V gene is TRBV5-1, the J gene TRBJ2-7; D may be TRBD2 (5 bases). Germline V gene data show CDR1 as SGHRS and CDR2 as YFSETQ. There are 12 residues in the CDR3. The V end lost 7 bases, the J end lost 1 base, and 9 bases lay between the germline ends. The CDR3 region has the DNA TGCGCCAGCGCGAGGGAGTCCTACGAGCAGTACTTC. Its translation is CASARESYEQYF. The whole variable domain, remainder taken from reference TRBV5-1 and TRBJ2-7, is KAGVTQTPRYLIKTRGQQVTLSCSPISGHRSVSWYQQTPGQGLQFLFEYFSETQRNKGNFPGRFSGRQFSNSRSEMNVSTLELGDSALYLCASARESYEQYFGPGTRLTVT.

In this sample, this clone turned up once. This chain links TRBV30 with TRBJ1-2; D uncertain. Trimming took 3 bases from V and 12 from J, leaving 23 bases between them. The CDR3 extends over 14 amino acids. Germline V CDR1 and CDR2: GTSNPN, SVGIG (reference sequence). The CDR3 loop is CAWSTGGRSTRHTF. The CDR3 DNA follows: TGTGCCTGGAGCACGGGCGGCAGAAGCACTAGGCACACCTTC. Full variable domain (remainder filled in from reference TRBV30 and TRBJ1-2): SQTIHQWPATLVQPVGSPLSLECTVEGTSNPNLYWYRQAAGRGLQLLFYSVGIGQISSEVPQNLSASRPQDRQFILSSKKLLLSDSGFYLCAWSTGGRSTRHTFGSGTRLTVV.

CDR3 sequence (DNA): TGTGCCAGCAGCTACCACACAGGGTGGGCGGGTCCGGACCACGAGCAGTACTTC. Protein: CASSYHTGWAGPDHEQYF. This rearrangement joins TRBV5-4 to TRBJ2-7; weak D call: TRBD1 (6 bases). With 3 bases removed from V and 5 bases from J, the gap between germline ends came to 27 bases. CDR1 is SGHNT, CDR2 YYREEE, per germline (reference sequence). This CDR3 contains 18 residues.

The rearrangement uses TRBV25-1 and TRBJ1-1, with D uncertain. The CDR3 extends over 14 amino acids. Trimming shortened V by 6 bases and J by 6 bases, and 17 bases separated the two germline ends. Germline CDR1 reads MGHDK; CDR2 reads SYGVNS. CDR3 protein: CASRKDWGFAEAFF. In DNA form, the CDR3 reads TGTGCCAGCAGGAAAGACTGGGGTTTTGCTGAAGCTTTCTTT. The complete variable domain, with remaining parts taken from reference TRBV25-1 and TRBJ1-1, reads EADIYQTPRYLVIGTGKKITLECSQTMGHDKMYWYQQDPGMELHLIHYSYGVNSTEKGDLSSESTVSRIRTEHFPLTLESARPSHTSQYLCASRKDWGFAEAFFGQGTRLTVV.

The J gene is TRBJ1-1, the V gene TRBV5-6; 11 bases match TRBD1. V lost 4 bases to trimming and J lost 2 bases; unmatched junction nucleotides: 4. The V gene's germline CDR1 is SGHDT and CDR2 YYEEEE. This CDR3 is 15 amino acids long. The CDR3: CASSTGTGGNTEAFF. The CDR3 region has the DNA TGTGCCAGCAGCACTGGGACAGGGGGAAACACTGAAGCTTTCTTT.

The genes are TRBV6-5 and TRBJ1-5; no reliable D call. The CDR3 contains 13 residues. The V end lost 0 bases, the J end lost 5 bases, and 5 bases lay between the germline ends. Germline V gene sequence: CDR1 MNHEY, CDR2 SVGAGI. The CDR3: CASSYSLYQPQHF. The CDR3, as DNA: TGTGCCAGCAGTTACTCGCTGTATCAGCCCCAGCATTTT.

This rearrangement joins TRBV10-2 to TRBJ1-1; 7 nucleotides align to TRBD1. The CDR3 loop spans 13 amino acids. With 0 bases clipped from V and 11 bases from J, the junction kept 6 bases outside the gene matches. Looked up from germline, CDR1 is WSHSY and CDR2 is SAAADI. As DNA, the CDR3 is TGCGCCAGCAGTGAGTCACTGGGACAGCGGGCTTTCTTT. It is translated as CASSESLGQRAFF.

The chain employs TRBV9 and TRBJ1-2; D is perhaps TRBD1 (6 bases). The CDR3 is 15 residues long. Germline assignment: CDR1 SGDLS and CDR2 YYNGEE. V was cut by 2 bases and J by 5 bases, with 16 bases left in between. This CDR3 reads CASSVNSGEGYGYTF. The CDR3 DNA is TGTGCCAGCAGCGTCAACTCAGGGGAAGGATATGGCTACACCTTC.